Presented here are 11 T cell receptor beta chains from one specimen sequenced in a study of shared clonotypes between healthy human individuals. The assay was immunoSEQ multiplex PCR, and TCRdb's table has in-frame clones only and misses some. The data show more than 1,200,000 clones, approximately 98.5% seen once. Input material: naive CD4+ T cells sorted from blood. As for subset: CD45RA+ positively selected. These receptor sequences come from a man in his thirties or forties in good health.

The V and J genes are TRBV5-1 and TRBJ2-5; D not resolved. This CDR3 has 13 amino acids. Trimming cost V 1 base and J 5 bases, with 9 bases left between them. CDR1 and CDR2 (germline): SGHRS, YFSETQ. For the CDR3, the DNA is TGCGCCAGCAGCTTGAGTATCGGGGAGACCCAGTACTTC. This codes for CASSLSIGETQYF.

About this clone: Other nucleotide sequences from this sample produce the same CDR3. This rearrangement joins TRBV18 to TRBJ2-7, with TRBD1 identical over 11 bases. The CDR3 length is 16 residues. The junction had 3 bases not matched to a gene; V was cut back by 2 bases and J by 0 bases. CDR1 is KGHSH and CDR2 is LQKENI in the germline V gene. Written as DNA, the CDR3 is TGTGCCAGCTCACCAGGGACAGGGGGGAGCTCCTACGAGCAGTACTTC. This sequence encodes CASSPGTGGSSYEQYF.

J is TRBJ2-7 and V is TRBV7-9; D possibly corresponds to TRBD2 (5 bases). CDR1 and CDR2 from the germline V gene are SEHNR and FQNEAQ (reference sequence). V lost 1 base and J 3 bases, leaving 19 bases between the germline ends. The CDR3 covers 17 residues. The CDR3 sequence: CASSLGLTRGEYYEQYF. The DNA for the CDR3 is TGTGCCAGCAGCTTAGGGCTGACACGGGGAGAATACTACGAGCAGTACTTC.

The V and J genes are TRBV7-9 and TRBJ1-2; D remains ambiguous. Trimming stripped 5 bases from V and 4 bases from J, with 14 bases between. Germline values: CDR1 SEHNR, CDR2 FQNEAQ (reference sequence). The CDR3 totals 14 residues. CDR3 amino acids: CASSENMGFYGYTF. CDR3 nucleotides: TGTGCCAGCAGCGAGAACATGGGTTTCTATGGCTACACCTTC.

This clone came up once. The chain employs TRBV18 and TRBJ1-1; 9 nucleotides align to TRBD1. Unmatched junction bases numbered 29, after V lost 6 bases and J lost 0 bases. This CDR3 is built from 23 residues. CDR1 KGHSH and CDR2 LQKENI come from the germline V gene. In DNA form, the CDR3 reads TGTGCCAGCTCTCGTAGGGTCCGATTTAATTCCGCATCATACAGGGGGCTGAACACTGAAGCTTTCTTT. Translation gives CASSRRVRFNSASYRGLNTEAFF.

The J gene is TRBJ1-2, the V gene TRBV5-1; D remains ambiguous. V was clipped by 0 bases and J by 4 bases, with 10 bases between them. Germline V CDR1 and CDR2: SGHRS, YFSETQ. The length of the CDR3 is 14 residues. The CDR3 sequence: CASSLDPDSYGYTF. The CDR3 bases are TGCGCCAGCAGCTTGGATCCGGATTCCTATGGCTACACCTTC.

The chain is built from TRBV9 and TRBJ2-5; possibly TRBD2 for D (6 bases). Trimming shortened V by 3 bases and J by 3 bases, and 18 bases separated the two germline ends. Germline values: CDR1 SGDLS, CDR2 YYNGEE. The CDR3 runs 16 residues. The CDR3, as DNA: TGTGCCAGCAGCGCCGACTTAGCGGTTGGGAAAGAGACCCAGTACTTC. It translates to CASSADLAVGKETQYF.

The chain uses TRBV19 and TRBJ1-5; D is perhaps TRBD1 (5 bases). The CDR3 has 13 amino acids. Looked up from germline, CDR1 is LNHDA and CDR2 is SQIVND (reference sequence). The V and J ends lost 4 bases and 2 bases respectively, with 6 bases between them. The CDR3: CASSTRGNQPQHF. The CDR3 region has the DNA TGTGCCAGTAGTACCAGGGGCAATCAGCCCCAGCATTTT.

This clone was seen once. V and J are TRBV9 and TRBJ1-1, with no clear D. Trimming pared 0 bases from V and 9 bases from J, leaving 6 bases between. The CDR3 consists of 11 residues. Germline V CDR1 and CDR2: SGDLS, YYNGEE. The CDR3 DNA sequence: TGTGCCAGCAGCGTAGAGCGGAAAGCTTTCTTT. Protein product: CASSVERKAFF.

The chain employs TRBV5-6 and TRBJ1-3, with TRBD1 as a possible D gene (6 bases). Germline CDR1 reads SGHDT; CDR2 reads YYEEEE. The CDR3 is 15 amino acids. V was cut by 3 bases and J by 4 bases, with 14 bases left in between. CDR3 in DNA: TGTGCCAGCAGCTCCCCCAGGGGTACGGGAAACACCATATATTTT. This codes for CASSSPRGTGNTIYF.

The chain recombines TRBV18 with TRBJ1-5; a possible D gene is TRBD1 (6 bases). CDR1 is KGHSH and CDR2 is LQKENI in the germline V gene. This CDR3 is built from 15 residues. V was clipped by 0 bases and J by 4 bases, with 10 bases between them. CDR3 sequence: CASSPPSRGNQPQHF. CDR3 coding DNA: TGTGCCAGCTCACCACCGTCAAGGGGGAATCAGCCCCAGCATTTT. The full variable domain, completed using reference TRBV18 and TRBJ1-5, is NAGVMQNPRHLVRRRGQEARLRCSPMKGHSHVYWYRQLPEEGLKFMVYLQKENIIDESGMPKERFSAEFPKEGPSILRIQQVVRGDSAAYFCASSPPSRGNQPQHFGDGTRLSIL.